The following is a TCR beta chain sequence with its context. This sample was taken from a study of blood T cell repertoires in COVID-19. Study-level information: COVID-19 samples, acute and convalescent, were from the United States, Italy and Spain. Sample material is recorded as cDNA or gDNA derived from T cells, B-cell-depleted T cells, or PBMCs.

In the original processing: Estimates of nucleated cell counts were drawn from the amplification of reference gene primers. Sequenced by immunoSEQ multiplex PCR; TCRdb stores in-frame clones only, minus some. V and J calls and clone size are given by that table; D and trimming were obtained from the DNA. The table lists 100,000 to 110,000 clones, less than 90% of them singletons. The germline gives CDR1 SGHVS, CDR2 FQNEAQ. The CDR3 consists of 18 residues. V dropped 0 bases and J dropped 3; count of bases not matched to a gene: 4. The gene calls are TRBV7-8 and TRBJ2-3, with 15 bases identical to TRBD2. The TCR sequence derives from a young man in a cohort sampled during active COVID-19. Sequenced material: peripheral blood. DNA for the CDR3: TGTGCCAGCAGCTTAGCGGGGACTAGCGGGGGGATTACAGATACGCAGTATTTT. Amino acid sequence: CASSLAGTSGGITDTQYF.